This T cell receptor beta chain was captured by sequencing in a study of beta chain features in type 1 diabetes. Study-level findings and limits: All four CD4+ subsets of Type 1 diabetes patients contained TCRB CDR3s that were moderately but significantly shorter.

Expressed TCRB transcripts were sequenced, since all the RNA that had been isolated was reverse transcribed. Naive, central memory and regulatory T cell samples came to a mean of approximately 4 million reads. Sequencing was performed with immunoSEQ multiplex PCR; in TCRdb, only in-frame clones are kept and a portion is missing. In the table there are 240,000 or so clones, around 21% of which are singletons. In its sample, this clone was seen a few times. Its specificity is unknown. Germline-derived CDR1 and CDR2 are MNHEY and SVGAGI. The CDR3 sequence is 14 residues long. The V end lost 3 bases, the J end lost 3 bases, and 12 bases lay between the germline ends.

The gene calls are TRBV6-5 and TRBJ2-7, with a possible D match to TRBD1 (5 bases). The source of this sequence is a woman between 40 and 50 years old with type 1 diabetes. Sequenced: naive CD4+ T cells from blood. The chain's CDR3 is CASSYGTGHYEQYF. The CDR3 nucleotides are TGTGCCAGCAGTTATGGTACAGGCCACTACGAGCAGTACTTC.